The next 25 T cell receptor beta chains were all read from a single sample in a study of T cell responses to AZD1222 COVID-19 vaccine. Some clones are missing from TCRdb's copy, which holds only in-frame ones; the method was immunoSEQ multiplex PCR. The sample lists fewer than 200,000 clones; over 80% were seen once. This sample comprised peripheral blood, obtained on day 0 of AZD1222 vaccination. The receptor set was obtained from an adult in good health.

This clone was seen only once. CDR3 DNA sequence: TGTGCCAGCAGCCTGGACAGGGGGCGGGAGCAGTACTTC. Protein: CASSLDRGREQYF. The V and J genes are TRBV7-3 and TRBJ2-7, with 11 bases that match TRBD1. This CDR3 is 13 amino acids long. V lost 5 bases, J lost 7 bases, and 4 bases stayed unmatched. Germline CDR1 SGHTA, CDR2 FQGTGA.

This clone was detected only a few times. This chain joins TRBV2 and TRBJ2-3; the D gene is possibly TRBD1 (5 bases). V dropped 8 bases and J dropped 14 bases, with 26 bases sitting between them. The CDR3 covers 14 residues. Germline V gene sequence: CDR1 SNHLY, CDR2 FYNNEI. The CDR3 region is CASLPRARSARLYF. CDR3 sequence (DNA): TGTGCCAGCTTGCCCAGGGCAAGATCAGCCAGGCTGTATTTT.

The rearrangement links TRBV4-2 to TRBJ1-4; 7 positions match TRBD1. The CDR3 sequence is 18 residues long. V dropped 0 bases and J dropped 0; count of bases not matched to a gene: 7. Germline V gene data show CDR1 as LGHNA and CDR2 as YNFKEQ. CDR3 in amino acids: CASSQEIGTDSTNEKLFF. CDR3 coding DNA: TGTGCCAGCAGCCAAGAGATTGGGACAGATTCAACTAATGAAAAACTGTTTTTT.

The chain combines TRBV3-1 (or the pseudogene TRBV3-2) with TRBJ2-7; 9 nucleotides agree with TRBD2. This CDR3 contains 13 residues. Germline V gene data show CDR1 as LGHDT and CDR2 as YNNKEL (reference sequence). V dropped 7 bases and J dropped 4; count of bases not matched to a gene: 5. CDR3 bases: TGTGCCAGCACCAATAGCGGGGGATACGAGCAGTACTTC. Translated: CASTNSGGYEQYF.

This clone appeared a few times. The chain carries TRBV27 and TRBJ1-4, with 7 bases that match TRBD1. Germline CDR1 MNHEY, CDR2 SMNVEV (reference sequence). The CDR3 has 15 amino acids. Trimming removed 6 bases from V and 7 bases from J; junction bases left unmatched: 11. The CDR3 bases are TGTGCCAGCAGCCCCGACAGGGTAGGGCGTGAAAAACTGTTTTTT. It yields the protein CASSPDRVGREKLFF.

Here the CDR3 DNA reads TGTGCCTGGAACAGGTTTAATGAGCCCCAGCATTTT. This translates into CAWNRFNEPQHF. The chain joins TRBV30 to TRBJ1-5; D perhaps matches TRBD1 (5 bases). In germline, CDR1 is GTSNPN, CDR2 SVGIG (reference sequence). Trimming shortened V by 4 bases and J by 8 bases, and 12 bases separated the two germline ends. The CDR3 sequence is 12 residues long.

The chain recombines TRBV6-5 with TRBJ1-4; no clear D gene. This CDR3 spans 14 amino acids. Trimming left V 4 bases short and J 1 base short, with 7 bases between. Germline values: CDR1 MNHEY, CDR2 SVGAGI. The DNA of the CDR3 is TGTGCCAGCAGTTCCGTTCGAACTAATGAAAAACTGTTTTTT. As protein: CASSSVRTNEKLFF.

The chain couples TRBV10-3 to TRBJ1-2, with 7 bases fitting TRBD1. CDR3 size: 14 residues. The germline CDR1 and CDR2 sequences are ENHRY and SYGVKD. V shed 6 bases, J shed 0 bases, and the junction held 4 bases outside the gene matches. The CDR3 region is CAIRQGEPNYGYTF. DNA of the CDR3: TGTGCCATCAGGCAGGGGGAACCTAACTATGGCTACACCTTC.

The chain couples TRBV10-1 to TRBJ1-2, with D hard to call. The CDR3 is 15 amino acids. Germline CDR1 is WNHNN and CDR2 is SYGVQD (reference sequence). The germline V and J ends were trimmed by 2 bases and 9 bases, with 19 bases remaining between them. The CDR3 DNA follows: TGCGCCAGCAGTGAGAGGTCTGGCCCCCTGGTTTGCTACACCTTC. Translated, it gives CASSERSGPLVCYTF.

The chain uses TRBV3-1 (or the pseudogene TRBV3-2) and TRBJ1-5, with unresolved D. Germline CDR1 and CDR2: LGHDT and YNNKEL (reference sequence). Between the trimmed V and J ends, which lost 0 bases and 0 bases, there was a span of 21 bases. The CDR3 loop spans 20 amino acids. CDR3 DNA: TGTGCCAGCAGCCAAGATGGGCAGCTTTTCAATTATTTTAGCAATCAGCCCCAGCATTTT. Its translation: CASSQDGQLFNYFSNQPQHF.

The rearrangement joins TRBV13 to TRBJ2-3; TRBD2 aligns across 8 bases. This CDR3 is 15 amino acids long. Trimming cost V 4 bases and J 2 bases; bases outside gene matches: 5. Germline values: CDR1 PRHDT, CDR2 FYEKMQ (reference sequence). The CDR3 DNA sequence: TGTGCCAGCAGCTCCCGGGGGGGACACACAGATACGCAGTATTTT. Encoded protein: CASSSRGGHTDTQYF.

This chain uses TRBV24-1 with TRBJ2-7; D not certain. CDR3 length: 14 amino acids. The V gene lost 4 bases and the J gene lost 2 bases, with 11 bases spanning the gap. Germline CDR1 KGHDR, CDR2 SFDVKD. The CDR3 bases are TGTGCCACCAGTGACGTACAGCCGCCCTACGAGCAGTACTTC. Its translation: CATSDVQPPYEQYF.

V usage is TRBV28 and J usage is TRBJ2-7; possible D gene TRBD2, 7 bases. Trimming cost V 5 bases and J 1 base, with 18 bases left between them. Germline loops: CDR1 MDHEN, CDR2 SYDVKM. This CDR3 is built from 16 residues. The CDR3 reads CASSPSSAGASYEQYF. CDR3 sequence (DNA): TGTGCCAGCAGTCCCAGTTCCGCGGGGGCTTCCTACGAGCAGTACTTC.

This clone was counted a few times. The CDR3 DNA is TGTGCCAGCAGCTTGCTTGCAGGGAACGAGCAGTACTTC. Its translation is CASSLLAGNEQYF. The V call is TRBV5-6, the J call TRBJ2-7; TRBD1 might be the D (5 bases). Germline assignment: CDR1 SGHDT and CDR2 YYEEEE. The CDR3 loop spans 13 amino acids. V lost 1 base, J lost 5 bases, and 10 bases lay in between.

The chain carries TRBV5-1 and TRBJ2-5; D is possibly TRBD1 or TRBD2 (6 bases each). CDR1 and CDR2 (germline): SGHRS, YFSETQ. V was pared by 5 bases and J by 2 bases, with 19 bases between. The CDR3 is 16 amino acids. The DNA of the CDR3 is TGCGCCAGCAGAGAGGGGGGAAGCGTCTCTCAAGAGACCCAGTACTTC. This sequence encodes CASREGGSVSQETQYF.

This chain links TRBV6-6 with TRBJ2-5; the match to TRBD1 covers 7 bases. The CDR3 extends over 14 amino acids. The V gene's germline CDR1 is MNHNY and CDR2 SVGAGI (reference sequence). The V and J ends lost 6 bases and 5 bases, in that order; junction bases with no gene match: 9. The CDR3 DNA follows: TGTGCCAGCAGCCGACAGGGTGGAATGGAGACCCAGTACTTC. It yields the protein CASSRQGGMETQYF.

The chain employs TRBV5-1 and TRBJ2-3; D not resolved. This CDR3 contains 12 residues. Trimming removed 4 bases from V and 9 bases from J, with 12 bases in between. Germline CDR1 SGHRS, CDR2 YFSETQ. The CDR3 is CASSHSEMTQYF. The CDR3 DNA sequence: TGCGCCAGCAGCCACAGCGAGATGACGCAGTATTTT.

The table lists this clone with a count of one. This sequence joins TRBV27 and TRBJ1-2, with 7 nucleotides matching TRBD1. This CDR3 is built from 15 residues. The V gene's germline CDR1 is MNHEY and CDR2 SMNVEV (reference sequence). J gave up 6 bases and V 2 bases, and 9 bases lay outside the gene matches. CDR3 amino acids: CASSLSPSGGNGYTF. The CDR3, as DNA: TGTGCCAGCAGTTTAAGTCCCTCAGGGGGTAATGGCTACACCTTC.

J is TRBJ1-2 and V is TRBV28; D perhaps matches TRBD1 (5 bases). The germline gives CDR1 MDHEN, CDR2 SYDVKM. The CDR3 covers 14 residues. The V end was cut by 0 bases, the J end by 6 bases, with 11 bases between. The CDR3 DNA reads TGTGCCAGCAGTTTATGGGGGGGAGTTGATGGCTACACCTTC. This encodes CASSLWGGVDGYTF.

The genes are TRBV5-4 and TRBJ2-5; D may be TRBD1 (6 bases). Deletions cut 3 bases from V and 5 bases from J, with 14 bases between. CDR1 and CDR2 (germline): SGHNT, YYREEE (reference sequence). CDR3 length: 14 amino acids. The CDR3 nucleotides read TGTGCCAGCAGCTCAGGGGCCGTCCGGGAGACCCAGTACTTC. Translating it yields CASSSGAVRETQYF. Using reference TRBV5-4 and TRBJ2-5 for the parts outside the CDR3, the full variable domain is ETGVTQSPTHLIKTRGQQVTLRCSSQSGHNTVSWYQQALGQGPQFIFQYYREEENGRGNFPPRFSGLQFPNYSSELNVNALELDDSALYLCASSSGAVRETQYFGPGTRLLVL.

The CDR3 nucleotides are TGCGCCAGCAGCAAAGATCCGACGGCTAGAGAGACCCAGTACTTC. Translated: CASSKDPTARETQYF. This chain uses TRBV5-1 with TRBJ2-5, with D unresolved. Germline V gene data show CDR1 as SGHRS and CDR2 as YFSETQ. This CDR3 spans 15 amino acids. Trimming removed 4 bases from V and 4 bases from J, with 17 bases in between.

The chain uses TRBV29-1 and TRBJ2-1; TRBD2 matches at 9 bases. Germline V CDR1 and CDR2: SQVTM, ANQGSEA. Trimming at V came to 6 bases and at J to 0 bases, leaving 15 bases not matched to a gene. The CDR3 extends over 18 amino acids. This chain's CDR3 is CSVIGLAGTLFSYNEQFF. The CDR3, as DNA: TGCAGCGTGATTGGTCTAGCGGGGACACTCTTCTCCTACAATGAGCAGTTCTTC.

The chain joins TRBV19 to TRBJ2-7; 8 bases are shared with TRBD1. There are 13 residues in the CDR3. The V gene end was trimmed by 5 bases and the J gene end by 1 base; junction bases not matched to a gene: 1. From germline, CDR1 is LNHDA and CDR2 SQIVND (reference sequence). The CDR3 nucleotides are TGTGCCAGTAGTGGGACAGGTTCCTACGAGCAGTACTTC. Residues: CASSGTGSYEQYF.

This clone was observed once. The chain couples TRBV19 to TRBJ1-2, with 9 nucleotides matching TRBD1. This CDR3 is built from 16 residues. The germline V gene encodes CDR1 LNHDA and CDR2 SQIVND (reference sequence). Trimming removed 3 bases from V and 4 bases from J; junction bases left unmatched: 9. CDR3 sequence reads: CASSIPLGQGPYGYTF. DNA of the CDR3: TGTGCCAGTAGTATCCCCCTGGGACAGGGACCCTATGGCTACACCTTC.

V is TRBV5-6 and J is TRBJ2-5; D unclear. The ends were cut back, 0 bases at V and 1 base at J, with 4 bases in the middle. The CDR3 contains 13 residues. The germline CDR1 and CDR2 sequences are SGHDT and YYEEEE. The chain's CDR3 is CASSLGSQETQYF. The CDR3 bases are TGTGCCAGCAGCTTGGGTAGCCAAGAGACCCAGTACTTC.